Shown below are 20 T cell receptor beta chains from a single sample sequenced in a study of T cells after yellow fever vaccination. TCRdb analysed the 5' RACE reads with MiXCR anew, one entry per CDR3 protein. The sample has hundreds of thousands of distinct CDR3 sequences, approximately 10% seen once. This specimen consisted of PBMCs, obtained on the day of the first yellow fever vaccination. The source is a man in his late teens or twenties who received the YFV17D yellow fever vaccine.

This clonotype has more than one count but fewer than ten. The CDR3 sequence is CASSFTGGVEYGYTF. DNA for the CDR3: TGCGCCAGCAGCTTTACAGGGGGCGTCGAATATGGCTACACCTTC. This chain uses TRBV5-1 with TRBJ1-2, with 9 bases that match TRBD1. Germline trimming cut 2 bases from V and 5 bases from J; bases unmatched to any gene: 7. The CDR3 contains 15 residues. Germline loops: CDR1 SGHRS, CDR2 YFSETQ. The full variable domain, its missing parts supplied by reference TRBV5-1 and TRBJ1-2, is KAGVTQTPRYLIKTRGQQVTLSCSPISGHRSVSWYQQTPGQGLQFLFEYFSETQRNKGNFPGRFSGRQFSNSRSEMNVSTLELGDSALYLCASSFTGGVEYGYTFGSGTRLTVV.

The CDR3 spells CASSQEDRPPGEQYF. CDR3 DNA: TGCGCCAGCAGCCAAGAGGACAGGCCCCCAGGGGAGCAGTACTTC. The rearrangement links TRBV4-1 to TRBJ2-7; 7 positions match TRBD1. V was clipped by 0 bases and J by 7 bases; unmatched bases: 9. Germline V lookup: CDR1 MGHRA, CDR2 YSYEKL. The CDR3 totals 15 residues.

The rearrangement joins TRBV11-2 to TRBJ2-1; D is perhaps TRBD2 (7 bases). Germline V gene sequence: CDR1 SGHAT, CDR2 FQNNGV. V dropped 0 bases and J dropped 4 bases, with 16 bases sitting between them. The length of the CDR3 is 17 residues. CDR3 protein: CASSLDRLGGGYNEQFF. The CDR3 region has the DNA TGTGCCAGCAGCTTAGATCGGCTAGGGGGGGGGTACAATGAGCAGTTCTTC.

The rearrangement joins TRBV25-1 to TRBJ2-1; D could derive from TRBD1 or TRBD2 (5 bases each). This CDR3 spans 14 amino acids. Looked up from germline, CDR1 is MGHDK and CDR2 is SYGVNS. Trimming shortened V by 2 bases and J by 6 bases, and 11 bases separated the two germline ends. The CDR3 loop is CASSELGTLNEQFF. The CDR3 region has the DNA TGTGCCAGCAGTGAACTGGGGACCCTCAATGAGCAGTTCTTC.

DNA for the CDR3: TGTGCCAGCAGCCAAAGGCTAGCGGGCACAGATACGCAGTATTTT. It specifies CASSQRLAGTDTQYF. This chain connects TRBV4-2 to TRBJ2-3; 7 bases line up with TRBD2. Germline V lookup: CDR1 LGHNA, CDR2 YNFKEQ. This CDR3 is built from 15 residues. V dropped 2 bases and J dropped 1; count of bases not matched to a gene: 3.

The chain uses TRBV5-5 and TRBJ2-3, with TRBD1 matching 9 bases. Per germline, CDR1 SGHKS and CDR2 YYEKEE (reference sequence). Trimming at V came to 3 bases and at J to 4 bases, leaving 6 bases not matched to a gene. CDR3 size: 15 residues. The CDR3 DNA reads as TGTGCCAGCAGCTCCCGGGACAGGGATTCAGATACGCAGTATTTT. Protein sequence: CASSSRDRDSDTQYF.

This clonotype was found many times. The chain carries TRBV7-3 and TRBJ2-2, with 10 nucleotides matching TRBD2. V shed 5 bases, J shed 0 bases, and the junction held 3 bases outside the gene matches. The CDR3 is 16 residues long. Germline V lookup: CDR1 SGHTA, CDR2 FQGTGA. The DNA of the CDR3 is TGTGCCAGCAGCCGTAGCGGGGGGCCGAACACCGGGGAGCTGTTTTTT. It yields the protein CASSRSGGPNTGELFF.

V and J are TRBV7-9 and TRBJ1-4, with D unclear. Trimming took off 5 bases at V and 6 bases at J, with 19 bases between the two ends. The germline V gene encodes CDR1 SEHNR and CDR2 FQNEAQ (reference sequence). The CDR3 spans 16 residues. For the CDR3, the DNA is TGTGCCAGCAGCCCGAGGTGGGGTGAGGAGGATGAAAAACTGTTTTTT. Its protein product is CASSPRWGEEDEKLFF.

This clonotype was observed a few times. V is TRBV30 and J is TRBJ1-5; D remains ambiguous. This CDR3 is built from 13 residues. CDR1 GTSNPN and CDR2 SVGIG come from the germline V gene (reference sequence). The V end was cut by 2 bases, the J end by 7 bases, with 12 bases between. In DNA form, the CDR3 reads TGTGCCTGGAGTAATGTGGGGTCCCAGCCCCAGCATTTT. It encodes CAWSNVGSQPQHF.

The chain is built from TRBV6-5 and TRBJ2-7; 8 bases match TRBD1. CDR3 length equals 15 residues. V lost 3 bases and J lost 2; bases outside the gene matches: 6. In germline, CDR1 is MNHEY, CDR2 SVGAGI. CDR3 coding DNA: TGTGCCAGCAGTTATGAACCCAGGGGGCCCTACGAGCAGTACTTC. The encoded protein is CASSYEPRGPYEQYF.

This clonotype was recorded many times. The CDR3 here is CAISESSKGREQYV. CDR3 DNA sequence: TGTGCCATCAGTGAGTCGTCGAAAGGTCGCGAGCAGTACGTC. The gene calls are TRBV10-3 and TRBJ2-7; D gene uncertain. Trimming removed 0 bases at V and 6 bases at J, with 12 bases between. The CDR3 contains 14 residues. Germline lookup yields CDR1 ENHRY and CDR2 SYGVKD.

This clonotype occurred many times. V is TRBV7-2 and J is TRBJ1-5; D not certain. CDR3 size: 13 residues. Deletions cut 1 base from V and 4 bases from J, with 5 bases between. Per germline, CDR1 SGHTA and CDR2 FQGNSA. CDR3 residues: CASSLELNQPQHF. As DNA, the CDR3 is TGTGCCAGCAGCTTAGAACTGAATCAGCCCCAGCATTTT. The entire variable domain, with the rest obtained from reference TRBV7-2 and TRBJ1-5, is as follows: GAGVSQSPSNKVTEKGKDVELRCDPISGHTALYWYRQSLGQGLEFLIYFQGNSAPDKSGLPSDRFSAERTGGSVSTLTIQRTQQEDSAVYLCASSLELNQPQHFGDGTRLSIL.

V usage is TRBV18 and J usage is TRBJ2-3; a weak D match, TRBD1 (6 bases). The germline CDR1 and CDR2 sequences are KGHSH and LQKENI. V lost 0 bases and J 0 bases, leaving 7 bases between the germline ends. The CDR3 covers 15 residues. CDR3 coding DNA: TGTGCCAGCTCACCACCTACAGGGAGCACAGATACGCAGTATTTT. This gives the protein CASSPPTGSTDTQYF.

A few counts support this clonotype. The chain joins TRBV27 to TRBJ2-5; TRBD2 matches at 7 bases. There are 14 residues in the CDR3. Germline V gives CDR1 MNHEY, CDR2 SMNVEV (reference sequence). The junction had 5 bases not matched to a gene; V was cut back by 5 bases and J by 2 bases. CDR3 amino acids: CASSPSGVQETQYF. In DNA form, the CDR3 reads TGTGCCAGCAGTCCCAGCGGGGTGCAAGAGACCCAGTACTTC.

There are a few counts of this clonotype. The chain couples TRBV7-2 to TRBJ2-5; D is possibly TRBD1 (7 bases). V was shortened by 5 bases and J by 3 bases, with 13 bases between the two germline ends. The CDR3 spans 14 residues. Germline values: CDR1 SGHTA, CDR2 FQGNSA. CDR3 amino acids: CASSAGQIKETQYF. In DNA, the CDR3 is TGTGCCAGCAGCGCGGGACAGATTAAAGAGACCCAGTACTTC.

J is TRBJ2-1 and V is TRBV28; a weak D match, TRBD2 (7 bases). There are 14 residues in the CDR3. V was clipped by 6 bases and J by 3 bases, with 12 bases between them. Germline lookup yields CDR1 MDHEN and CDR2 SYDVKM. The CDR3: CASRRGGLYNEQFF. CDR3 DNA sequence: TGTGCCAGCAGGCGCGGGGGCCTCTACAATGAGCAGTTCTTC.

This clonotype occurred a few times. The genes are TRBV19 and TRBJ1-6; tentative D call: TRBD1 (6 bases). This CDR3 comprises 13 residues. Germline-derived CDR1 and CDR2 are LNHDA and SQIVND (reference sequence). V dropped 7 bases and J dropped 6 bases, with 10 bases sitting between them. The CDR3 nucleotides are TGTGCCAGTAACTACAGGGCTAATTCACCCCTCCACTTT. It codes for CASNYRANSPLHF.

The table lists this clonotype with many counts. The V and J genes are TRBV5-1 and TRBJ1-2; TRBD1 agrees at 7 bases. The CDR3 is 13 residues long. V was clipped by 4 bases and J by 2 bases; unmatched bases: 2. CDR1 SGHRS and CDR2 YFSETQ come from the germline V gene. The CDR3 loop reads CASSAGQNYGYTF. The CDR3 DNA is TGCGCCAGCAGCGCGGGACAGAACTATGGCTACACCTTC.

This clonotype was counted ten times or more. This chain links TRBV12-3 or TRBV12-4 with TRBJ1-1, with D possibly matching TRBD1 (6 bases). The CDR3 is 14 residues long. V dropped 7 bases and J dropped 4 bases, with 16 bases sitting between them. The CDR3: CASTMWLGGTEAFF. The CDR3 DNA reads TGTGCCAGCACTATGTGGTTAGGGGGCACTGAAGCTTTCTTT.

This clonotype was recorded a few times. The rearrangement uses TRBV6-9 and TRBJ2-7, with 7 bases that match TRBD2. The ends lost 5 bases at V and 3 bases at J; junction bases unmatched: 13. Germline V gene data show CDR1 as MNHGY and CDR2 as SVAAGI. CDR3 size: 16 residues. CDR3 DNA sequence: TGTGCCAGCAGTCACCCCTGGGCGGGGGAGATCTACGAGCAGTACGTC. This encodes CASSHPWAGEIYEQYV.